The 17 T cell receptor beta chains in this list originate from one sample, sequenced in a study of T cell responses to AZD1222 COVID-19 vaccine. Profiled with immunoSEQ multiplex PCR; TCRdb holds only in-frame clones, not every one. The sample lists 150,000 to 200,000 clones, 87% occurring once. The sequences come from peripheral blood, collected on day 0 of MenACWY control vaccination. The receptors shown here come from an adult in good health.

This clone appeared once. This chain links TRBV5-1 with TRBJ1-2; D is undetermined. Germline values: CDR1 SGHRS, CDR2 YFSETQ. Trimming took off 2 bases at V and 6 bases at J, with 8 bases between the two ends. The CDR3 sequence is 12 residues long. This chain's CDR3 is CASSFGEDGYTF. CDR3 nucleotide sequence: TGCGCCAGCAGCTTCGGGGAGGATGGCTACACCTTC. Full variable domain (rest looked up from reference TRBV5-1 and TRBJ1-2): KAGVTQTPRYLIKTRGQQVTLSCSPISGHRSVSWYQQTPGQGLQFLFEYFSETQRNKGNFPGRFSGRQFSNSRSEMNVSTLELGDSALYLCASSFGEDGYTFGSGTRLTVV.

CDR3 in amino acids: CASSLVAGDYNEQFF. In nucleotides, the CDR3 is TGTGCCAGCAGCTTAGTAGCGGGGGACTACAATGAGCAGTTCTTC. This chain uses TRBV11-2 with TRBJ2-1; TRBD2 aligns across 9 bases. CDR3 length equals 15 residues. Germline-derived CDR1 and CDR2 are SGHAT and FQNNGV. Germline trimming cut 1 base from V and 3 bases from J; bases unmatched to any gene: 1. Variable domain in full (rest from reference TRBV11-2 and TRBJ2-1): EAGVAQSPRYKIIEKRQSVAFWCNPISGHATLYWYQQILGQGPKLLIQFQNNGVVDDSQLPKDRFSAERLKGVDSTLKIQPAKLEDSAVYLCASSLVAGDYNEQFFGPGTRLTVL.

The chain couples TRBV28 to TRBJ2-2, with D possibly TRBD2 on 5 matching bases. V lost 5 bases and J lost 1, with 14 bases in between. This CDR3 has 16 residues. Per the germline V gene, CDR1 is MDHEN and CDR2 is SYDVKM. DNA for the CDR3: TGTGCCAGCAGTGGTGCGGCGGGTGGGAACACCGGGGAGCTGTTTTTT. This sequence encodes CASSGAAGGNTGELFF.

For the CDR3, the DNA is TGTGCCAGCACCACGGGACCCCTAGGGGTAGAGACCCAGTACTTC. It yields the protein CASTTGPLGVETQYF. The rearrangement uses TRBV6-5 and TRBJ2-5; D possibly matches TRBD1 or TRBD2 (5 bases each). Germline V gene lookup returns CDR1 MNHEY and CDR2 SVGAGI. This CDR3 contains 15 residues. The V gene lost 7 bases and the J gene lost 4 bases, with 19 bases spanning the gap.

This chain uses TRBV7-8 with TRBJ2-2, with D perhaps matching TRBD1 or TRBD2 (5 bases each). There are 14 residues in the CDR3. CDR1 and CDR2 (germline): SGHVS, FQNEAQ. Trimming took off 3 bases at V and 4 bases at J, with 9 bases between the two ends. CDR3 amino acids: CASSFGTSTGELFF. In nucleotides, the CDR3 is TGTGCCAGCAGCTTTGGGACGTCCACCGGGGAGCTGTTTTTT.

CDR3 sequence (DNA): TGTGCCAGCCACCTTCGAGGCAATGAGCAGTTCTTC. Residues: CASHLRGNEQFF. This rearrangement joins TRBV28 to TRBJ2-1, with D uncertain. The CDR3 covers 12 residues. Trimming shortened V by 8 bases and J by 6 bases, and 11 bases separated the two germline ends. CDR1 MDHEN and CDR2 SYDVKM come from the germline V gene.

This clone was observed a single time. The chain carries TRBV28 and TRBJ2-7; no clear D. Germline loops: CDR1 MDHEN, CDR2 SYDVKM. The CDR3 length is 12 residues. V lost 3 bases and J 4 bases, leaving 7 bases between the germline ends. The CDR3 region is CASSFPRYEQYF. Written as DNA, the CDR3 is TGTGCCAGCAGTTTTCCCCGATACGAGCAGTACTTC. The full variable domain, completed using reference TRBV28 and TRBJ2-7, is DVKVTQSSRYLVKRTGEKVFLECVQDMDHENMFWYRQDPGLGLRLIYFSYDVKMKEKGDIPEGYSVSREKKERFSLILESASTNQTSMYLCASSFPRYEQYFGPGTRLTVT.

The sample holds one count of this clone. V gene TRBV5-1 combines with J gene TRBJ2-1; D is possibly TRBD1 (5 bases). Germline CDR1 and CDR2: SGHRS and YFSETQ. The CDR3 has 17 amino acids. V was pared by 0 bases and J by 10 bases, with 23 bases between. CDR3 residues: CASSLAVPWGPPEEQFF. The CDR3, as DNA: TGCGCCAGCAGCTTGGCCGTTCCCTGGGGCCCCCCTGAAGAGCAGTTCTTC. The whole variable domain, remainder taken from reference TRBV5-1 and TRBJ2-1, is KAGVTQTPRYLIKTRGQQVTLSCSPISGHRSVSWYQQTPGQGLQFLFEYFSETQRNKGNFPGRFSGRQFSNSRSEMNVSTLELGDSALYLCASSLAVPWGPPEEQFFGPGTRLTVL.

As DNA, the CDR3 is TGTGCCAGCAGCTTGGGAATTCAACGGGGTTGGGGCTACACCTTC. It yields the protein CASSLGIQRGWGYTF. The J gene is TRBJ1-2, the V gene TRBV13; D is uncertain. Germline V lookup: CDR1 PRHDT, CDR2 FYEKMQ (reference sequence). The CDR3 runs to 15 residues. Trimming took 3 bases from V and 8 from J, leaving 19 bases between them.

The rearrangement uses TRBV4-2 and TRBJ2-1; 8 bases line up with TRBD2. The CDR3 spans 16 residues. Germline loops: CDR1 LGHNA, CDR2 YNFKEQ. J gave up 5 bases and V 0 bases, and 6 bases lay outside the gene matches. CDR3 nucleotides: TGTGCCAGCAGCCAAGATGTGGGACTAGGGGACAATGAGCAGTTCTTC. This translates into CASSQDVGLGDNEQFF.

The chain combines TRBV27 with TRBJ2-3; no firm D call. In germline, CDR1 is MNHEY, CDR2 SMNVEV (reference sequence). V was shortened by 6 bases and J by 5 bases, with 15 bases between the two germline ends. The CDR3 has 14 amino acids. CDR3 coding DNA: TGTGCCAGCAGCCGTTGGGTTGTCGGAGATACGCAGTATTTT. This translates into CASSRWVVGDTQYF.

The rearrangement joins TRBV11-2 to TRBJ2-7; D is unresolved. V was cut by 1 base and J by 2 bases, with 9 bases left in between. Per germline, CDR1 SGHAT and CDR2 FQNNGV. This CDR3 is 14 amino acids long. The CDR3 nucleotides are TGTGCCAGCAGCTTAGTACGTCCAGCCTACGAGCAGTACTTC. It translates to CASSLVRPAYEQYF.

V usage is TRBV5-1 and J usage is TRBJ1-3; 10 bases are shared with TRBD1. The CDR3 has 17 amino acids. With V trimmed by 3 bases and J by 2 bases, 8 bases remained unmatched. Germline loops: CDR1 SGHRS, CDR2 YFSETQ. The CDR3 nucleotides read TGCGCCAGCAGCTCAACCCCCGGGACAGGGGCTGGAAACACCATATATTTT. Its protein product is CASSSTPGTGAGNTIYF.

V gene TRBV2 combines with J gene TRBJ1-1; 8 nucleotides match TRBD1. The CDR3 contains 19 residues. Looked up from germline, CDR1 is SNHLY and CDR2 is FYNNEI. With 0 bases clipped from V and 0 bases from J, the junction kept 12 bases outside the gene matches. The CDR3 DNA follows: TGTGCCAGCAGTGAAGCGCTTCGGACAGGGAGCCCTATGAACACTGAAGCTTTCTTT. It is translated as CASSEALRTGSPMNTEAFF.

The rearrangement joins TRBV2 to TRBJ2-3; weak D call: TRBD2 (6 bases). The CDR3 has 17 amino acids. V lost 6 bases to trimming and J lost 0 bases, with 19 bases between them. Germline V lookup: CDR1 SNHLY, CDR2 FYNNEI. The CDR3 region is CASRVYLDYKSTDTQYF. For the CDR3, the DNA is TGTGCCAGCAGGGTTTACCTGGACTACAAAAGCACAGATACGCAGTATTTT.

The V and J genes are TRBV19 and TRBJ1-2; 12 bases are a match to TRBD1. CDR1 and CDR2 (germline): LNHDA, SQIVND (reference sequence). V gave up 5 bases and J gave up 8 bases; unmatched junction bases: 12. The CDR3 has 16 amino acids. This chain's CDR3 is CASSSITGTGGQGYTF. CDR3 sequence (DNA): TGTGCCAGTAGTTCAATTACCGGGACAGGGGGCCAAGGCTACACCTTC.

The V gene is TRBV5-8, the J gene TRBJ1-2; the match to TRBD1 covers 8 bases. There are 15 residues in the CDR3. Germline assignment: CDR1 SGHTS and CDR2 YDEGEE. The V segment lost 4 bases and the J segment 2 bases; nucleotides outside the gene matches: 7. CDR3 sequence reads: CASSLTDRGNYGYTF. Here the CDR3 DNA reads TGTGCCAGCAGCCTTACAGACAGGGGCAACTATGGCTACACCTTC.